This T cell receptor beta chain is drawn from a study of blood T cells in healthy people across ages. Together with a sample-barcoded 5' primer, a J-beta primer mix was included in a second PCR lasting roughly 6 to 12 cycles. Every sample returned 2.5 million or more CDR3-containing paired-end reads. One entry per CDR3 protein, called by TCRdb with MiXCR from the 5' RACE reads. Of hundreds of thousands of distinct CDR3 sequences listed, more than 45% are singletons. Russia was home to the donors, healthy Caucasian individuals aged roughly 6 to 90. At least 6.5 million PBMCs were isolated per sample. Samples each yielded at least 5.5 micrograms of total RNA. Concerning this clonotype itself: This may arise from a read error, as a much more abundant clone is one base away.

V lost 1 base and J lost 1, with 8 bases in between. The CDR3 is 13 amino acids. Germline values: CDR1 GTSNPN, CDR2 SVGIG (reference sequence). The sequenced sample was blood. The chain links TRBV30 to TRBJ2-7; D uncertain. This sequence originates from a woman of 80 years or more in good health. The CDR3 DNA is TGTGCCTGGAGTGGAGTGAGGTCCTACGAGCAGTACTTC. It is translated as CAWSGVRSYEQYF. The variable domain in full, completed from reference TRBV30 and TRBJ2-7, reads SQTIHQWPATLVQPVGSPLSLECTVEGTSNPNLYWYRQAAGRGLQLLFYSVGIGQISSEVPQNLSASRPQDRQFILSSKKLLLSDSGFYLCAWSGVRSYEQYFGPGTRLTVT.